The rows below give T cell receptor beta chains drawn from one sample of a study of cytomegalovirus exposure and HLA in healthy donors. Sequencing was performed with immunoSEQ multiplex PCR; in TCRdb, only in-frame clones are kept and a portion is missing. The sample holds about 89,000 clones, roughly 85% seen once. The sequenced material came from PBMCs. The receptor set was obtained from a man aged 40-50 years in good health and CMV-seropositive. The CDR3 runs from the conserved cysteine through the conserved F or W. A D gene is named only where the DNA matches it firmly. Part of the rows lack a size; the others show once, few, many or a class for expanded clones.

j_gene	abundance	v_gene	d_gene	CDR3aa	CDR3nt
TRBJ2-7	-	TRBV27	TRBD1	CASSSQGVPYEQYF	TGTGCCAGCAGTTCACAGGGGGTACCCTACGAGCAGTACTTC
TRBJ1-1	-	TRBV18	TRBD1	CASSPGQVTEAFF	TGTGCCAGCTCACCGGGACAGGTAACTGAAGCTTTCTTT
TRBJ1-1	-	TRBV5-6	-	CASSGTGWRAFF	TGTGCCAGCAGCGGAACAGGGTGGAGAGCTTTCTTT
TRBJ2-7	-	TRBV6-5	-	CASSYSTMGEAQYF	TGTGCCAGCAGTTACTCTACGATGGGGGAGGCGCAGTACTTC
TRBJ1-6	few	TRBV19	-	CASSIYGGSPLHF	TGTGCCAGTAGTATTTATGGGGGCTCACCCCTCCACTTT
TRBJ2-3	-	TRBV10-3	-	CAISEARGTDTQYF	TGTGCCATCAGTGAAGCGAGGGGCACAGATACGCAGTATTTT
TRBJ1-1	-	TRBV5-1	-	CASSAQGRGTEAFF	TGCGCCAGCAGCGCACAGGGAAGGGGCACTGAAGCTTTCTTT
TRBJ2-7	-	TRBV6-6	-	CASSYGTLAQQYF	TGTGCCAGCAGTTACGGGACACTCGCTCAGCAGTACTTC
TRBJ2-7	few	TRBV6-6	TRBD1	CASNSGTARYEQYF	TGTGCCAGCAACTCCGGGACAGCACGATACGAGCAGTACTTC
TRBJ1-2	few	TRBV5-1	-	CASSTGGDNYGYTF	TGCGCCAGCAGCACCGGGGGGGACAACTATGGCTACACCTTC